Listed below are T cell receptor beta chains from one sample, sequenced in a study of T cells after yellow fever vaccination. TCRdb re-derived calls from the 5' RACE reads in MiXCR, one entry per CDR3 protein. This table has more than 300,000 distinct CDR3 sequences, around 4.5% appearing once. Sequenced here: PBMCs, sampled 15 days after the yellow fever booster vaccination. All receptors derive from a man younger than 35 who received the YFV17D yellow fever vaccine. CDR3s include the opening cysteine and the closing phenylalanine or tryptophan. The order of the fields is CDR3 length, D gene, J gene, clone size, V gene, CDR3 protein, CDR3 DNA. The D gene is left open where the match is weak. The listing skips clone size in some rows; elsewhere it reads once, few, many or a size class.

length: 14; D: TRBD1; J: TRBJ2-2; size: many; V: TRBV5-1; CDR3: CASSLTGGTGELFF; DNA: TGCGCCAGCAGCTTGACAGGGGGGACCGGGGAGCTGTTTTTT
length: 16; D: .; J: TRBJ2-2; size: few; V: TRBV4-2; CDR3: CASSQDHPRRPGELFF; DNA: TGTGCCAGCAGCCAAGACCATCCCCGTCGCCCCGGGGAGCTGTTTTTT
length: 17; D: TRBD1; J: TRBJ2-3; size: .; V: TRBV5-6; CDR3: CASSGLTGVPTKDTQYF; DNA: TGTGCCAGCAGCGGTTTGACAGGGGTCCCGACTAAAGATACGCAGTATTTT
length: 13; D: .; J: TRBJ1-4; size: many; V: TRBV27; CDR3: CASSPRGGEKLFF; DNA: TGTGCCAGCAGTCCCCGAGGTGGGGAAAAACTGTTTTTT
length: 17; D: .; J: TRBJ2-5; size: many; V: TRBV4-3; CDR3: CASSQDPKLGTQETQYF; DNA: TGCGCCAGCAGCCAAGATCCCAAGCTGGGTACTCAAGAGACCCAGTACTTC
length: 13; D: .; J: TRBJ2-5; size: many; V: TRBV4-3; CDR3: CASSQGTVETQYF; DNA: TGCGCCAGCAGCCAAGGAACTGTAGAGACCCAGTACTTC
length: 16; D: TRBD2; J: TRBJ2-1; size: few; V: TRBV6-2/TRBV6-3; CDR3: CASSPWGGPSYNEQFF; DNA: TGTGCCAGCAGTCCCTGGGGGGGACCATCCTACAATGAGCAGTTCTTC
length: 15; D: .; J: TRBJ1-1; size: .; V: TRBV9; CDR3: CASSPRGSGDTEAFF; DNA: TGTGCCAGCAGCCCCCGGGGGTCCGGAGACACTGAAGCTTTCTTT
length: 16; D: TRBD2; J: TRBJ2-5; size: many; V: TRBV5-1; CDR3: CASSLVDGGSNETQYF; DNA: TGCGCCAGCAGCTTGGTAGACGGGGGGAGTAACGAGACCCAGTACTTC
length: 15; D: .; J: TRBJ2-2; size: .; V: TRBV7-6; CDR3: CDSSSDGSNTGELFF; DNA: TGTGACAGCAGCTCGGACGGATCGAACACCGGGGAGCTGTTTTTT
length: 15; D: TRBD1; J: TRBJ1-5; size: many; V: TRBV7-2; CDR3: CASSQTGGRNQPQHF; DNA: TGTGCCAGCAGTCAAACAGGGGGCCGGAATCAGCCCCAGCATTTT
length: 14; D: TRBD1; J: TRBJ1-4; size: many; V: TRBV7-2; CDR3: CASSQDRVGEKLFF; DNA: TGTGCCAGCAGCCAGGACAGGGTGGGTGAAAAACTGTTTTTT
length: 15; D: TRBD1; J: TRBJ2-3; size: many; V: TRBV7-9; CDR3: CASAPRTGATDTQYF; DNA: TGTGCCAGCGCGCCCCGAACAGGGGCGACAGATACGCAGTATTTT
length: 14; D: .; J: TRBJ1-5; size: .; V: TRBV25-1; CDR3: CASSEGRGNQPQHF; DNA: TGTGCCAGCAGTGAAGGCAGGGGCAATCAGCCCCAGCATTTT
length: 16; D: TRBD1; J: TRBJ2-7; size: many; V: TRBV5-1; CDR3: CASSSPNTGGFYEQYF; DNA: TGCGCCAGCAGCTCCCCCAACACAGGGGGGTTCTACGAGCAGTACTTC
length: 12; D: .; J: TRBJ1-6; size: medium-sized; V: TRBV12-3/TRBV12-4; CDR3: CASSNPPAPLHF; DNA: TGTGCCAGCAGTAACCCACCCGCACCCCTCCACTTT
length: 14; D: .; J: TRBJ1-2; size: many; V: TRBV7-9; CDR3: CASSLEGVGYGYTF; DNA: TGTGCCAGCAGCCTCGAAGGTGTGGGCTATGGCTACACCTTC
length: 16; D: .; J: TRBJ1-5; size: few; V: TRBV5-5; CDR3: CASSLGPAPADQPQHF; DNA: TGTGCCAGCAGCTTGGGTCCGGCCCCCGCGGATCAGCCCCAGCATTTT
length: 14; D: .; J: TRBJ2-1; size: .; V: TRBV18; CDR3: CASSPGGSHNEQFF; DNA: TGTGCCAGCTCACCAGGGGGTTCCCACAATGAGCAGTTCTTC
length: 15; D: .; J: TRBJ2-3; size: many; V: TRBV7-2; CDR3: CASSFGMGSTDTQYF; DNA: TGTGCCAGCAGCTTTGGTATGGGCAGCACAGATACGCAGTATTTT
length: 14; D: .; J: TRBJ1-5; size: .; V: TRBV4-1; CDR3: CASSRTQRKQPQHF; DNA: TGCGCCAGCAGCCGCACACAGAGGAAACAGCCCCAGCATTTT
length: 16; D: .; J: TRBJ1-3; size: .; V: TRBV5-1; CDR3: CASSLNGHAVGNTIYF; DNA: TGCGCCAGCAGCTTGAATGGACACGCAGTCGGAAACACCATATATTTT
length: 17; D: .; J: TRBJ1-2; size: .; V: TRBV14; CDR3: CASSQGFRDIHYYGYTF; DNA: TGTGCCAGCAGCCAAGGTTTCAGGGATATCCACTACTATGGCTACACCTTC
length: 16; D: TRBD1; J: TRBJ2-2; size: few; V: TRBV18; CDR3: CASSPPDRGNTGELFF; DNA: TGTGCCAGCTCACCTCCGGACAGGGGGAACACCGGGGAGCTGTTTTTT
length: 18; D: TRBD2; J: TRBJ2-3; size: few; V: TRBV9; CDR3: CASSVARTSGGRGDTQYF; DNA: TGTGCCAGCAGCGTAGCGCGGACTAGCGGGGGGCGAGGGGATACGCAGTATTTT
length: 13; D: .; J: TRBJ2-5; size: few; V: TRBV18; CDR3: CASSPPDAETQYF; DNA: TGTGCCAGCTCACCACCCGACGCGGAGACCCAGTACTTC
length: 16; D: TRBD2; J: TRBJ2-1; size: .; V: TRBV20-1; CDR3: CSASWDSGGPNNEQFF; DNA: TGCAGTGCTTCGTGGGATAGCGGGGGCCCTAACAATGAGCAGTTCTTC
length: 15; D: TRBD1; J: TRBJ2-1; size: few; V: TRBV24-1; CDR3: CATSDPRTGTGEQFF; DNA: TGTGCCACCAGTGATCCCCGGACAGGTACGGGCGAGCAGTTCTTC
length: 15; D: .; J: TRBJ2-5; size: .; V: TRBV7-9; CDR3: CASSLAARLMQTQYF; DNA: TGTGCCAGCAGCTTAGCCGCTAGACTTATGCAGACCCAGTACTTC
length: 14; D: .; J: TRBJ1-2; size: many; V: TRBV5-6; CDR3: CASTKNLGVYGYTF; DNA: TGTGCCAGCACCAAAAACCTAGGGGTGTATGGCTACACCTTC
length: 15; D: .; J: TRBJ1-2; size: many; V: TRBV5-1; CDR3: CASSLARVGGYGYTF; DNA: TGCGCCAGCAGCTTGGCGAGGGTTGGTGGCTATGGCTACACCTTC
length: 13; D: .; J: TRBJ2-1; size: .; V: TRBV10-3; CDR3: CATRYTSYNEQFF; DNA: TGTGCCACTCGGTATACGTCCTACAATGAGCAGTTCTTC
length: 13; D: .; J: TRBJ1-5; size: many; V: TRBV10-3; CDR3: CAISAERGQPQHF; DNA: TGTGCCATCAGCGCCGAGAGGGGTCAGCCCCAGCATTTT
length: 14; D: .; J: TRBJ1-1; size: many; V: TRBV29-1; CDR3: CSFRGGYLYTEAFF; DNA: TGCAGCTTCCGGGGGGGGTACCTCTACACTGAAGCTTTCTTT
length: 13; D: .; J: TRBJ1-1; size: many; V: TRBV20-1; CDR3: CSAQDGSNTEAFF; DNA: TGCAGTGCCCAGGACGGTTCGAACACTGAAGCTTTCTTT
length: 13; D: .; J: TRBJ1-5; size: .; V: TRBV18; CDR3: CASSPGADQPQHF; DNA: TGTGCCAGCTCACCGGGTGCGGATCAGCCCCAGCATTTT
length: 15; D: .; J: TRBJ1-1; size: many; V: TRBV7-6; CDR3: CASSQMRGKNTEAFF; DNA: TGTGCCAGCAGCCAAATGAGAGGGAAGAACACTGAAGCTTTCTTT
length: 12; D: TRBD2; J: TRBJ2-5; size: .; V: TRBV7-2; CDR3: CASSPGRGAPNF; DNA: TGTGCCAGCAGCCCTGGGCGGGGGGCTCCGAACTTC
length: 13; D: .; J: TRBJ1-5; size: many; V: TRBV20-1; CDR3: CSASRESNQPQHF; DNA: TGCAGTGCTAGTCGTGAAAGCAATCAGCCCCAGCATTTT
length: 13; D: .; J: TRBJ2-6; size: many; V: TRBV12-3/TRBV12-4; CDR3: CASRNSGANVLTF; DNA: TGTGCCAGTCGGAATTCTGGGGCCAACGTCCTGACTTTC
length: 15; D: .; J: TRBJ1-6; size: few; V: TRBV5-1; CDR3: CASSLGLAENSPLHF; DNA: TGCGCCAGCAGCTTGGGCTTGGCCGAGAATTCACCCCTCCACTTT
length: 17; D: .; J: TRBJ1-5; size: .; V: TRBV20-1; CDR3: CSASLPTGTASNQPQHF; DNA: TGCAGTGCTAGTCTCCCTACCGGGACGGCCAGCAATCAGCCCCAGCATTTT
length: 15; D: .; J: TRBJ1-6; size: few; V: TRBV18; CDR3: CASSREQGINSPLHF; DNA: TGTGCCAGCTCACGCGAGCAGGGCATAAATTCACCCCTCCACTTT
length: 15; D: .; J: TRBJ2-1; size: few; V: TRBV7-6; CDR3: CASSLVSGLNNEQFF; DNA: TGTGCCAGCAGCTTAGTCAGTGGGCTTAACAATGAGCAGTTCTTC
length: 15; D: TRBD1; J: TRBJ2-4; size: many; V: TRBV4-3; CDR3: CASSQEWTGENIQYF; DNA: TGCGCCAGCAGCCAAGAGTGGACAGGGGAAAACATTCAGTACTTC